These T cell receptor beta chains were read from a single sample in a study of blood T cell repertoires in COVID-19. TCRdb's copy holds only in-frame clones and misses some; the assay was immunoSEQ multiplex PCR. The table includes hundreds of thousands of clones, 86% detected once. Sequencing was done on a sample of PBMCs or T cells enriched from blood (not recorded which). The receptors were sampled from a woman aged 50 to 65 in a cohort exposed to, infected with or recovered from COVID-19 (not recorded which). Both conserved end residues are part of each CDR3. The order of the fields is clone size, J gene, D gene, V gene, CDR3 protein, CDR3 DNA. A D gene is named only where the DNA matches it firmly. Part of the rows lack a size; the others show once, few, many or a class for expanded clones.

abundance: few; j_gene: TRBJ2-7; d_gene: TRBD1; v_gene: TRBV10-3; CDR3aa: CAIRAGTGLDEQYF; CDR3nt: TGTGCCATCAGAGCCGGGACAGGGCTCGACGAGCAGTACTTC
abundance: .; j_gene: TRBJ1-2; d_gene: TRBD1; v_gene: TRBV4-1; CDR3aa: CASSPRDRGVGYTF; CDR3nt: TGCGCCAGCAGCCCCCGGGACAGGGGAGTTGGCTACACCTTC
abundance: .; j_gene: TRBJ2-7; d_gene: TRBD1; v_gene: TRBV4-3; CDR3aa: CASSQRTGGVYEQYF; CDR3nt: TGCGCCAGCAGCCAGCGGACAGGGGGCGTTTACGAGCAGTACTTC
abundance: .; j_gene: TRBJ2-3; d_gene: .; v_gene: TRBV5-1; CDR3aa: CASSPGHIYDTDTQYF; CDR3nt: TGCGCCAGCAGCCCAGGACACATATATGACACAGATACGCAGTATTTT
abundance: .; j_gene: TRBJ1-1; d_gene: .; v_gene: TRBV7-3; CDR3aa: CASSLLGGPAFF; CDR3nt: TGTGCCAGCAGCTTACTCGGGGGTCCAGCTTTCTTT
abundance: .; j_gene: TRBJ1-3; d_gene: TRBD1; v_gene: TRBV6-2/TRBV6-3; CDR3aa: CASSPRDRRHPGNTIYF; CDR3nt: TGTGCCAGCAGCCCCCGGGACAGGCGCCACCCTGGAAACACCATATATTTT
abundance: .; j_gene: TRBJ2-7; d_gene: .; v_gene: TRBV28; CDR3aa: CASSPPRVGHEQYF; CDR3nt: TGTGCCAGCAGTCCCCCGAGGGTGGGCCACGAGCAGTACTTC
abundance: .; j_gene: TRBJ2-2; d_gene: .; v_gene: TRBV27; CDR3aa: CASSPDRRFTGELFF; CDR3nt: TGTGCCAGCAGCCCCGATCGGCGGTTCACCGGGGAGCTGTTTTTT
abundance: .; j_gene: TRBJ1-5; d_gene: .; v_gene: TRBV5-4; CDR3aa: CASSLDQGPQHF; CDR3nt: TGTGCCAGCAGCTTGGATCAGGGGCCCCAGCATTTT
abundance: once; j_gene: TRBJ2-1; d_gene: TRBD1; v_gene: TRBV5-4; CDR3aa: CASSLQGMNEQFF; CDR3nt: TGTGCCAGCAGCTTACAGGGGATGAATGAGCAGTTCTTC
abundance: once; j_gene: TRBJ1-2; d_gene: .; v_gene: TRBV6-1; CDR3aa: CASSESGKYGYTF; CDR3nt: TGTGCCAGCAGTGAGTCGGGGAAATATGGCTACACCTTC
abundance: .; j_gene: TRBJ2-7; d_gene: .; v_gene: TRBV7-2; CDR3aa: CASSPRRAYEQYF; CDR3nt: TGTGCCAGCAGCCCCCGACGGGCCTACGAGCAGTACTTC
abundance: .; j_gene: TRBJ2-2; d_gene: .; v_gene: TRBV5-4; CDR3aa: CASSVDLSTGELFF; CDR3nt: TGTGCCAGCTCCGTGGACTTGAGCACCGGGGAGCTGTTTTTT
abundance: .; j_gene: TRBJ1-1; d_gene: .; v_gene: TRBV5-8; CDR3aa: CASSASGVDTEAFF; CDR3nt: TGTGCCAGCAGCGCGTCGGGGGTTGACACTGAAGCTTTCTTT
abundance: .; j_gene: TRBJ2-2; d_gene: TRBD1; v_gene: TRBV3-1/TRBV3-2; CDR3aa: CASSQVGERGLNGELFF; CDR3nt: TGTGCCAGCAGCCAAGTAGGTGAGAGGGGGCTGAACGGGGAGCTGTTTTTT
abundance: once; j_gene: TRBJ2-7; d_gene: .; v_gene: TRBV19; CDR3aa: CASSRVGSNPGVSYEQYF; CDR3nt: TGTGCCAGTAGTAGAGTTGGCAGCAACCCAGGGGTGTCCTACGAGCAGTACTTC
abundance: .; j_gene: TRBJ2-1; d_gene: TRBD2; v_gene: TRBV18; CDR3aa: CASSPKERGGIRSEQFF; CDR3nt: TGTGCCAGCTCACCGAAGGAGCGGGGGGGCATTCGAAGTGAGCAGTTCTTC
abundance: .; j_gene: TRBJ2-7; d_gene: .; v_gene: TRBV6-5; CDR3aa: CASSSQPGTRAYEQYF; CDR3nt: TGTGCCAGCAGTTCACAACCCGGGACAAGAGCCTACGAGCAGTACTTC
abundance: .; j_gene: TRBJ2-2; d_gene: .; v_gene: TRBV11-1; CDR3aa: CASSLGVDRGELFF; CDR3nt: TGTGCCAGCAGCTTAGGTGTCGACAGGGGGGAGCTGTTTTTT
abundance: .; j_gene: TRBJ2-3; d_gene: .; v_gene: TRBV7-2; CDR3aa: CASRSIGGTDTQYF; CDR3nt: TGTGCCAGCAGATCAATAGGGGGCACAGATACGCAGTATTTT
abundance: .; j_gene: TRBJ2-7; d_gene: TRBD1; v_gene: TRBV27; CDR3aa: CASSPRRTGVYEQYF; CDR3nt: TGTGCCAGCAGCCCAAGGCGGACAGGGGTGTACGAGCAGTACTTC
abundance: once; j_gene: TRBJ1-1; d_gene: .; v_gene: TRBV5-4; CDR3aa: CASSTTGWDTEAFF; CDR3nt: TGTGCCAGCAGCACCACCGGGTGGGACACTGAAGCTTTCTTT
abundance: .; j_gene: TRBJ2-3; d_gene: .; v_gene: TRBV9; CDR3aa: CASSAKRTVQRSDTQYF; CDR3nt: TGTGCCAGCAGCGCGAAAAGGACAGTCCAGAGGTCCGATACGCAGTATTTT
abundance: .; j_gene: TRBJ1-2; d_gene: .; v_gene: TRBV18; CDR3aa: CASSPNRAAGYTF; CDR3nt: TGTGCCAGCTCACCTAACAGGGCTGCTGGCTACACCTTC
abundance: .; j_gene: TRBJ1-1; d_gene: TRBD1; v_gene: TRBV11-3; CDR3aa: CASSFPRGPGNTEAFF; CDR3nt: TGTGCCAGCAGCTTTCCCAGGGGGCCAGGGAACACTGAAGCTTTCTTT
abundance: few; j_gene: TRBJ2-6; d_gene: .; v_gene: TRBV2; CDR3aa: CASSRQSGANVLTF; CDR3nt: TGTGCCAGCAGTCGACAGTCTGGGGCCAACGTCCTGACTTTC
abundance: .; j_gene: TRBJ2-3; d_gene: .; v_gene: TRBV6-4; CDR3aa: CASSDSIGGTDTQYF; CDR3nt: TGTGCCAGCAGTGACTCGATAGGGGGCACAGATACGCAGTATTTT
abundance: .; j_gene: TRBJ1-4; d_gene: .; v_gene: TRBV18; CDR3aa: CASSPGTFANEKLFF; CDR3nt: TGTGCCAGCTCACCGGGGACATTCGCTAATGAAAAACTGTTTTTT
abundance: .; j_gene: TRBJ2-7; d_gene: TRBD2; v_gene: TRBV9; CDR3aa: CASSVASGLAWEQYF; CDR3nt: TGTGCCAGCAGCGTAGCCAGCGGACTAGCCTGGGAGCAGTACTTC
abundance: .; j_gene: TRBJ2-7; d_gene: .; v_gene: TRBV12-3/TRBV12-4; CDR3aa: CASSFYNTYEQYF; CDR3nt: TGTGCCAGCAGTTTTTACAATACCTACGAGCAGTACTTC
abundance: .; j_gene: TRBJ1-4; d_gene: .; v_gene: TRBV3-1/TRBV3-2; CDR3aa: CASSHRVEEKLFF; CDR3nt: TGTGCCAGCAGCCACAGGGTTGAGGAAAAACTGTTTTTT